The 4 T cell receptor beta chains below all came from one sample that was sequenced in a study of blood T cell repertoires in COVID-19. Assay: immunoSEQ multiplex PCR; the TCRdb copy retains only in-frame clones and omits some. The sample includes 100,000 to 150,000 clones, around 81% of them seen just once. Sequencing was carried out using peripheral blood. These receptors were collected from a woman aged 45-60 years with acute or convalescent COVID-19.

The chain employs TRBV6-5 and TRBJ2-7, with TRBD1 matching over 11 bases. The CDR3 sequence is 13 residues long. The germline CDR1 and CDR2 sequences are MNHEY and SVGAGI. Trimming removed 11 bases from V and 2 bases from J; junction bases left unmatched: 5. The CDR3 nucleotides are TGTGCCGTCGGGACAGGGGGGACCTACGAGCAGTACTTC. Amino acid sequence: CAVGTGGTYEQYF.

The V and J genes are TRBV7-3 and TRBJ1-1; no firm D call. CDR1 and CDR2 from the germline V gene are SGHTA and FQGTGA. V was clipped by 5 bases and J by 3 bases, with 10 bases between them. CDR3 length: 13 amino acids. The CDR3 nucleotides are TGTGCCAGCAGCCGAATGCGGGACACTGAAGCTTTCTTT. It translates to CASSRMRDTEAFF.

This clone came up once. CDR3 coding DNA: TGCAGCGTCTCACAGGGCGCGAACACTGAAGCTTTCTTT. Translating gives CSVSQGANTEAFF. This sequence joins TRBV29-1 and TRBJ1-1; perhaps TRBD1 as D (6 bases). Looked up from germline, CDR1 is SQVTM and CDR2 is ANQGSEA. The V end lost 6 bases, the J end lost 1 base, and 12 bases lay between the germline ends. The CDR3 is 13 residues long.

This chain links TRBV15 with TRBJ2-7, with 9 bases that match TRBD2. Germline CDR1 reads LNHNV; CDR2 reads YYDKDF (reference sequence). This CDR3 is 15 amino acids long. V was clipped by 3 bases and J by 6 bases; unmatched bases: 9. The CDR3 DNA sequence: TGTGCCACCAGCAGGCCAGGGACTAGCTTGGGCGAGCAGTACTTC. As protein: CATSRPGTSLGEQYF.